These 2 T cell receptor beta chains share one sample of origin, sequenced in a study of metastatic and nonmetastatic thyroid tumors. Thyroid surgery took place with no prior treatment in any patient. Using MiXCR, TCRdb re-called clones from the PCR reads. The data show about 16,000 clones, about 29% seen once. Input material: tumor tissue. The receptors shown here come from a male donor with papillary thyroid cancer or a benign thyroid nodule (not recorded which). Some clones in this sample may be carry-over from other donors' samples.

Remarks on this clone: Mismatch with germline at one junction end may stem from a read error. Different DNA sequences within this sample yield the same CDR3. The rearrangement uses TRBV20-1 and TRBJ2-7; D is possibly TRBD1 (6 bases). This CDR3 has 13 amino acids. Germline V gives CDR1 DFQATT, CDR2 SNEGSKA (reference sequence). DNA of the CDR3: TGCAGTGCTAGCCCAGGACAGAACTACGAGCGGTACTTC. Encoded protein: CSASPGQNYERYF.

The chain links TRBV11-2 to TRBJ2-7, with a tentative D call TRBD2 (6 bases). The CDR3 sequence is 16 residues long. Trimming took 5 bases from V and 7 from J, leaving 24 bases between them. Per germline, CDR1 SGHAT and CDR2 FQNNGV. CDR3 in amino acids: CASSRPDRWAGSEQYF. As DNA, the CDR3 is TGTGCCAGCAGCCGACCCGACCGGTGGGCGGGATCTGAGCAGTACTTC.